These 30 T cell receptor beta chains were all obtained from the same sample, sequenced in a study of Graves' ophthalmopathy and Graves' hyperthyroidism (dated by TCRdb to the late 2010s). TCRdb names Illumina HiSeq 2000 as the instrument used. For repertoire sequencing, the TCR beta CDR3 regions were amplified from RNA transcripts. HTBI primers and the Qiagen OneStep RT-PCR kit were used in a first-round RT-PCR, which was followed by a second-round multiplex PCR, size selection and purification. The public reads were reprocessed in TCRdb via fastp at Q25 and MiXCR, keeping in-frame beta chains. Rows with a matching CDR3 protein are joined into one entry that keeps the most common DNA and genes. For this sample the table gives 1 million to 1.3 million distinct CDR3 sequences, of which less than 45% were detected only once. Of the sample, roughly 10% falls within the top ten clones. The source material was peripheral blood or thyroid tissue (not recorded which). Receptors were obtained from an adult man with Graves' hyperthyroidism.

V gene TRBV25-1 combines with J gene TRBJ1-1; D uncertain. Per the germline V gene, CDR1 is MGHDK and CDR2 is SYGVNS. Trimming stripped 3 bases from V and 8 bases from J, with 7 bases between. CDR3 size: 11 residues. The CDR3 loop reads CASSDRLEAFF. The DNA of the CDR3 is TGTGCCAGCAGTGATAGGTTGGAAGCTTTCTTT. Looking up the rest from reference TRBV25-1 and TRBJ1-1 gives the full variable domain: EADIYQTPRYLVIGTGKKITLECSQTMGHDKMYWYQQDPGMELHLIHYSYGVNSTEKGDLSSESTVSRIRTEHFPLTLESARPSHTSQYLCASSDRLEAFFGQGTRLTVV.

The chain uses TRBV2 and TRBJ1-2; 7 bases are a match to TRBD1. Germline values: CDR1 SNHLY, CDR2 FYNNEI. V lost 8 bases, J lost 2 bases, and 5 bases stayed unmatched. This CDR3 comprises 13 residues. This CDR3 reads CASHRDSNYGYTF. CDR3 DNA sequence: TGTGCCAGCCACCGGGACAGCAACTATGGCTACACCTTC.

Comments on this clonotype: This clone may be a read error of a much larger clone one base away. The chain carries TRBV19 and TRBJ1-5; TRBD1 is a possible D gene (5 bases). V was trimmed by 11 bases and J by 1 base, leaving 18 bases between them. This CDR3 comprises 15 residues. Germline-derived CDR1 and CDR2 are LNHDA and SQIVND (reference sequence). The chain's CDR3 is CAGASGDSSNQPQHF. The DNA of the CDR3 is TGTGCCGGTGCCAGTGGGGACTCGAGCAATCAGCCCCAGCATTTT. The full variable domain, with the rest looked up from reference TRBV19 and TRBJ1-5, is DGGITQSPKYLFRKEGQNVTLSCEQNLNHDAMYWYRQDPGQGLRLIYYSQIVNDFQKGDIAEGYSVSREKKESFPLTVTSAQKNPTAFYLCAGASGDSSNQPQHFGDGTRLSIL.

This clonotype was counted many times. The rearrangement joins TRBV7-9 to TRBJ1-5; perhaps TRBD1 as D (6 bases). V shed 9 bases and J shed 4 bases, with 16 bases lying between them. In germline, CDR1 is SEHNR, CDR2 FQNEAQ (reference sequence). The CDR3 runs to 14 residues. CDR3 nucleotide sequence: TGTGCCAGTCAACGGGGGGCAGAAAATCAGCCCCAGCATTTT. The encoded protein is CASQRGAENQPQHF. Combining the CDR3 with reference TRBV7-9 and TRBJ1-5 gives the whole variable domain DTGVSQNPRHKITKRGQNVTFRCDPISEHNRLYWYRQTLGQGPEFLTYFQNEAQLEKSRLLSDRFSAERPKGSFSTLEIQRTEQGDSAMYLCASQRGAENQPQHFGDGTRLSIL.

The chain is built from TRBV5-1 and TRBJ1-1, with D uncertain. V shed 6 bases and J shed 8 bases, with 29 bases lying between them. The CDR3 is 17 amino acids. Germline V gene sequence: CDR1 SGHRS, CDR2 YFSETQ. CDR3 DNA sequence: TGCGCCAGCATGATTGTTTCCCCTCTTTTGTTTCCGACAGAAGCTTTCTTT. Encoded protein: CASMIVSPLLFPTEAFF.

The chain combines TRBV5-1 with TRBJ1-1; 7 bases fit TRBD1. The V and J ends lost 4 bases and 1 base, in that order; junction bases with no gene match: 4. Germline values: CDR1 SGHRS, CDR2 YFSETQ. The CDR3 loop spans 14 amino acids. The CDR3 region has the DNA TGCGCCAGCAGCGAGGGACAGCCGAACACTGAAGCTTTCTTT. This gives the protein CASSEGQPNTEAFF.

The rearrangement uses TRBV7-9 and TRBJ2-7; 8 nucleotides match TRBD2. Germline trimming cut 10 bases from V and 4 bases from J; bases unmatched to any gene: 3. The CDR3 totals 11 residues. Germline CDR1 is SEHNR and CDR2 is FQNEAQ (reference sequence). CDR3 DNA sequence: TGTGCCACGGGGGGGGTTTACGAGCAGTACTTC. Translating gives CATGGVYEQYF.

The chain uses TRBV10-2 and TRBJ1-1; TRBD1 might be the D (5 bases). Germline CDR1 is WSHSY and CDR2 is SAAADI. V gave up 2 bases and J gave up 14 bases, with 15 bases separating them. The CDR3 extends over 12 amino acids. The CDR3 DNA reads TGCGCCAGCAGTGAGGAGAACAGGATAGCATTCTTT. It specifies CASSEENRIAFF.

The chain combines TRBV6-1 with TRBJ1-4; D not certain. This CDR3 region has 14 residues. CDR1 MNHNS and CDR2 SASEGT come from the germline V gene. V lost 7 bases to trimming and J lost 7 bases, with 16 bases between them. CDR3 in amino acids: CASTGPRILEKLFF. As DNA, the CDR3 is TGTGCCAGCACCGGTCCCAGAATCCTTGAAAAACTGTTTTTT.

Ten or more counts support this clonotype. The chain has TRBV7-8 and TRBJ1-5; 8 nucleotides align to TRBD1. After removal of 5 bases from V and 4 bases from J, the junction contained 10 bases not matched to a gene. This CDR3 region has 16 residues. In germline, CDR1 is SGHVS, CDR2 FQNEAQ. CDR3 nucleotide sequence: TGTGCCAGCAGCGTAACGGACAGGGAGGGAAATCAGCCCCAGCATTTT. Its protein is CASSVTDREGNQPQHF.

This clonotype was seen at least ten times. Since a much larger clone is just one base distant, this may be a read error. The V call is TRBV6-1, the J call TRBJ2-6; D uncertain. The CDR3 spans 13 residues. CDR1 and CDR2 from the germline V gene are MNHNS and SASEGT. V lost 8 bases and J 0 bases, leaving 5 bases between the germline ends. CDR3 bases: TGTGCCAGCGGATCCTCTGGGGCCAACGTCCTGACTTTC. It translates to CASGSSGANVLTF.

V usage is TRBV6-2 or TRBV6-3 and J usage is TRBJ1-5; D may be TRBD1 (6 bases). From germline, CDR1 is MNHEY and CDR2 SVGEGT. Trimming removed 2 bases from V and 2 bases from J, with 10 bases in between. The CDR3 contains 15 residues. As DNA, the CDR3 is TGTGCCAGCAGTTACCGATCAGGGGGCAATCAGCCCCAGCATTTT. Translated, it gives CASSYRSGGNQPQHF.

This clonotype was picked up many times. This sequence joins TRBV7-2 and TRBJ2-5, with unresolved D. The germline V gene has CDR1 SGHTA and CDR2 FQGNSA. The CDR3 extends over 15 amino acids. The V and J ends lost 1 base and 1 base respectively, with 10 bases between them. CDR3 region: CASSLGQAIQETQYF. CDR3 coding DNA: TGTGCCAGCAGCTTAGGGCAGGCGATCCAAGAGACCCAGTACTTC.

This clonotype occurred a few times. The chain recombines TRBV2 with TRBJ2-5; 10 positions agree with TRBD2. From germline, CDR1 is SNHLY and CDR2 FYNNEI. With V trimmed by 0 bases and J by 3 bases, 7 bases remained unmatched. CDR3 length: 17 amino acids. The CDR3: CASSEAVGSGREETQYF. CDR3 in DNA: TGTGCCAGCAGTGAAGCTGTCGGGAGCGGGAGGGAAGAGACCCAGTACTTC. The complete variable domain, with remaining parts taken from reference TRBV2 and TRBJ2-5, reads EPEVTQTPSHQVTQMGQEVILRCVPISNHLYFYWYRQILGQKVEFLVSFYNNEISEKSEIFDDQFSVERPDGSNFTLKIRSTKLEDSAMYFCASSEAVGSGREETQYFGPGTRLLVL.

This clonotype was counted ten times or more. The chain recombines TRBV9 with TRBJ1-2, with no clear D. The V gene lost 1 base and the J gene lost 11 bases, with 12 bases spanning the gap. Germline V gene sequence: CDR1 SGDLS, CDR2 YYNGEE. The CDR3 spans 12 residues. The CDR3 DNA reads as TGTGCCAGCAGCGTACTTGAGGGCGGTTACACCTTC. This sequence encodes CASSVLEGGYTF.

The chain combines TRBV10-2 with TRBJ1-2; perhaps TRBD1 as D (5 bases). V lost 3 bases to trimming and J lost 6 bases, with 14 bases between them. CDR3 length: 14 amino acids. The germline V gene encodes CDR1 WSHSY and CDR2 SAAADI. CDR3 sequence: CASSDSGQGNGYTF. CDR3 DNA sequence: TGCGCCAGCAGTGACTCCGGGCAGGGAAATGGCTACACCTTC.

This clonotype was recorded many times. The CDR3 DNA follows: TGTGCCAGCAGCTTATATAGAGGATACGAGCAGTACTTC. Amino acids: CASSLYRGYEQYF. The chain links TRBV11-2 to TRBJ2-7; D is unclear. This CDR3 comprises 13 residues. Trimming pared 2 bases from V and 4 bases from J, leaving 9 bases between. The germline gives CDR1 SGHAT, CDR2 FQNNGV.

The rearrangement links TRBV12-3 or TRBV12-4 to TRBJ1-6; TRBD1 matches at 11 bases. CDR3 size: 15 residues. The J segment lost 9 bases and the V segment lost 7 bases, leaving 8 bases of the junction unmatched. The chain's CDR3 is CASNRAGTGGSPLHF. CDR3 DNA sequence: TGTGCCAGCAACCGTGCCGGGACAGGGGGTTCACCCCTCCACTTT.

The table lists this clonotype with many counts. This sequence joins TRBV19 and TRBJ1-5; D unresolved. The CDR3 contains 15 residues. Germline-derived CDR1 and CDR2 are LNHDA and SQIVND (reference sequence). Trimming removed 3 bases from V and 3 bases from J, with 12 bases in between. Here the CDR3 DNA reads TGTGCCAGTAGTATCCGGCCAGTACTCAATCAGCCCCAGCATTTT. Residues: CASSIRPVLNQPQHF.

This clonotype was picked up one time. The V and J genes are TRBV7-2 and TRBJ2-5; 9 nucleotides align to TRBD1. Unmatched junction bases numbered 7, after V lost 4 bases and J lost 4 bases. The CDR3 extends over 15 amino acids. Germline V gene lookup returns CDR1 SGHTA and CDR2 FQGNSA. CDR3 DNA: TGTGCCAGCAGCTCATTCGGGACAGGGCGAGAGACCCAGTACTTC. Protein product: CASSSFGTGRETQYF.

This clonotype was recorded many times. V is TRBV10-3 and J is TRBJ1-5, with D perhaps TRBD1 (5 bases). The germline gives CDR1 ENHRY, CDR2 SYGVKD. The CDR3 contains 15 residues. V dropped 10 bases and J dropped 6 bases, with 22 bases sitting between them. CDR3 nucleotide sequence: TGTGCCAGCAGCCGGCAGGGAAACGAGGGTCAGCCCCAGCATTTT. Translation: CASSRQGNEGQPQHF.

CDR3 sequence (DNA): TGTGCCAGCAGCCGAGCTATACAGGGTCGCGAGCAGTACTTC. Translation: CASSRAIQGREQYF. V usage is TRBV7-2 and J usage is TRBJ2-7; a possible D gene is TRBD1 (6 bases). The germline gives CDR1 SGHTA, CDR2 FQGNSA. Trimming took 5 bases from V and 6 from J, leaving 17 bases between them. The CDR3 is made up of 14 amino acids.

The CDR3 nucleotides are TGTGCCAGCAGCTACGGTCTGGGACAGGGGCATCAGCCCCAGCATTTT. It codes for CASSYGLGQGHQPQHF. The chain combines TRBV7-3 with TRBJ1-5; 10 nucleotides align to TRBD1. The CDR3 sequence is 16 residues long. Germline CDR1 SGHTA, CDR2 FQGTGA. With V trimmed by 4 bases and J by 5 bases, 8 bases remained unmatched. Together with reference TRBV7-3 and TRBJ1-5, the CDR3 gives the full variable domain: GAGVSQTPSNKVTEKGKYVELRCDPISGHTALYWYRQSLGQGPEFLIYFQGTGAADDSGLPNDRFFAVRPEGSVSTLKIQRTERGDSAVYLCASSYGLGQGHQPQHFGDGTRLSIL.

The chain has TRBV6-6 and TRBJ1-2, with 7 bases identical to TRBD1. From germline, CDR1 is MNHNY and CDR2 SVGAGI (reference sequence). This CDR3 has 13 amino acids. V trimming: 7 bases; J trimming: 8 bases; junction bases outside the gene matches: 10. The CDR3 protein is CASTRGMRQGYTF. The CDR3 DNA is TGTGCCAGCACCAGGGGGATGCGGCAAGGCTACACCTTC.

J is TRBJ1-6 and V is TRBV20-1, with a weak D call TRBD1 (6 bases). The CDR3 has 13 residues. Per the germline V gene, CDR1 is DFQATT and CDR2 is SNEGSKA (reference sequence). V shed 6 bases and J shed 5 bases, with 11 bases lying between them. The CDR3 DNA reads as TGCAGTGCGGCTAGGGGGGATAATTCACCCCTCCACTTT. Its protein product is CSAARGDNSPLHF.

There are many counts of this clonotype. V usage is TRBV14 and J usage is TRBJ2-7; D is undetermined. The V gene lost 1 base and the J gene lost 4 bases, with 8 bases spanning the gap. Germline V gives CDR1 SGHDN, CDR2 FVKESK. CDR3 length: 13 amino acids. Written as DNA, the CDR3 is TGTGCCAGCAGCCAAGGTCTTCAGTACGAGCAGTACTTC. It encodes CASSQGLQYEQYF. Looking up the rest from reference TRBV14 and TRBJ2-7 gives the full variable domain: EAGVTQFPSHSVIEKGQTVTLRCDPISGHDNLYWYRRVMGKEIKFLLHFVKESKQDESGMPNNRFLAERTGGTYSTLKVQPAELEDSGVYFCASSQGLQYEQYFGPGTRLTVT.

For this clonotype: Since a much larger clone is just one base distant, this may be a read error. This chain joins TRBV6-6 and TRBJ2-5, with D perhaps matching TRBD1 (5 bases). CDR1 and CDR2 (germline): MNHNY, SVGAGI (reference sequence). The CDR3 consists of 14 residues. Between the trimmed V and J ends, which lost 5 bases and 2 bases, there was a span of 12 bases. The CDR3 here is CASSRGRRQETQYF. The CDR3 coding sequence is TGTGCCAGCAGTAGGGGCAGGCGGCAAGAGACCCAGTACTTC.

The chain couples TRBV6-1 to TRBJ1-3; maybe TRBD1 (5 bases). This CDR3 is built from 18 residues. V was pared by 7 bases and J by 1 base, with 23 bases between. The germline CDR1 and CDR2 sequences are MNHNS and SASEGT. The CDR3 here is CASTLGQGITESGNTIYF. The CDR3 nucleotides are TGTGCCAGCACTCTTGGTCAGGGAATAACAGAATCTGGAAACACCATATATTTT.

This clonotype occurred many times. The CDR3 loop is CASSPAGQGAYEQYF. Written as DNA, the CDR3 is TGCGCCAGCAGCCCCGCGGGACAGGGGGCGTACGAGCAGTACTTC. This rearrangement joins TRBV4-1 to TRBJ2-7, with 12 nucleotides matching TRBD1. Losses at the gene ends were 4 bases for V and 4 bases for J; bases not matched to a gene: 5. CDR1 and CDR2 (germline): MGHRA, YSYEKL. The CDR3 sequence is 15 residues long.

This rearrangement joins TRBV2 to TRBJ2-7; the match to TRBD1 covers 7 bases. The germline V gene encodes CDR1 SNHLY and CDR2 FYNNEI. The CDR3 has 15 residues. The CDR3 region is CARGGLGLGSYEQYF. CDR3 nucleotide sequence: TGTGCTAGAGGGGGCTTGGGTCTAGGCTCCTACGAGCAGTACTTC.